The rows below give T cell receptor beta chains drawn from one sample of a study of cytomegalovirus exposure and HLA in healthy donors. The protocol was immunoSEQ multiplex PCR, while the TCRdb copy is restricted to in-frame clones and leaves out a portion. This table holds approximately 170,000 clones, 60% to 85% found once. The sample comprised PBMCs. The receptors come from a woman aged 40 to 49 in good health and CMV-seropositive. Both conserved end residues are part of each CDR3. The D gene is left open where the match is weak.

TRBV5-1	TRBD1	TRBJ1-5	15	CASSLTTGIGQPQHF
TRBV27	NA	TRBJ1-2	11	CASGGGGGYTF
TRBV6-5	TRBD1	TRBJ2-7	13	CASRGTGRYEQYF
TRBV11-2	TRBD1	TRBJ1-1	13	CASFRQGLTEAFF
TRBV2	NA	TRBJ2-7	14	CASSLGQGFGEQYF
TRBV5-4	NA	TRBJ1-1	14	CASSSVTVNTEAFF
TRBV6-6	TRBD1	TRBJ2-2	16	CASSYQGQGAFGELFF
TRBV5-6	NA	TRBJ1-2	13	CASSPDSLGRYTF
TRBV15	TRBD1	TRBJ1-6	17	CATSRLTGTGGNSPLHF
TRBV6-1	NA	TRBJ2-1	13	CASKRDIYNEQFF
TRBV27	NA	TRBJ1-3	14	CASRGLGTGNTIYF
TRBV10-1	NA	TRBJ2-7	13	CASSESGVSEQYF
TRBV7-2	TRBD1	TRBJ2-2	15	CASSAGQVIHGELFF
TRBV25-1	TRBD2	TRBJ2-1	18	CASSLGLAGGGYNNEQFF
TRBV7-9	NA	TRBJ1-3	15	CARGGPAGSGNTIYF
TRBV7-2	TRBD1	TRBJ1-1	15	CASSATGGKGTEAFF
TRBV5-4	TRBD2	TRBJ2-5	15	CASSVRTSGQETQYF
TRBV6-6	NA	TRBJ1-3	15	CASGVGRPSGNTIYF
TRBV6-1	NA	TRBJ1-1	14	CASSYWGGGTEAFF
TRBV9	NA	TRBJ1-4	15	CASSVDGQTNEKLFF
TRBV18	NA	TRBJ1-4	15	CASSSGQATNEKLFF
TRBV19	TRBD1	TRBJ1-6	16	CASSQIQGAQGSPLHF
TRBV20-1	NA	TRBJ2-1	11	CSARDSHEQFF
TRBV2	TRBD1	TRBJ1-3	15	CASTRDRGLGNTIYF
TRBV11-2	NA	TRBJ1-2	13	CASSLSAAYGYTF
TRBV4-1	TRBD2	TRBJ2-1	14	CASSQERGGREQFF
TRBV30	TRBD1	TRBJ1-1	12	CAWGTGTPEAFF
TRBV4-3	NA	TRBJ2-1	16	CASSQEPSYSNNEQFF
TRBV6-4	TRBD1	TRBJ2-1	14	CASSMRGGGNEQFF
TRBV29-1	TRBD1	TRBJ2-2	17	CSVPLVPGQGSTGELFF
TRBV5-1	NA	TRBJ2-5	14	CASSLGGAQETQYF
TRBV7-9	NA	TRBJ1-4	14	CASLREGGGEKLFF
TRBV2	TRBD1	TRBJ2-7	15	CASRIRDRVPYEQYF
TRBV5-4	TRBD1	TRBJ2-1	15	CASSLARTGGNEQFF
TRBV27	TRBD1	TRBJ1-2	17	CASSALWGQGADYGYTF
TRBV7-9	NA	TRBJ2-1	12	CASSPGYNEQFF
TRBV5-1	TRBD2	TRBJ2-1	14	CASSPPGTSQEQFF
TRBV6-6	TRBD1	TRBJ2-1	15	CASSLVGQVANEQFF
TRBV5-1	TRBD2	TRBJ2-3	12	CASSHGGGTQYF